The 20 T cell receptor beta chains below all came from one sample that was sequenced in a study of T-cell reconstitution after alpha-beta-depleted transplantation in children. As it was prepared, the TCRbeta library received unique molecular identifiers. TCRdb re-derived calls from the PCR reads in MiXCR, one entry per CDR3 protein. The sample lists 600,000 to 800,000 distinct CDR3 sequences; 10% to 15% were seen once. The sequencing here drew on PBMCs, taken before TCRalphabeta/CD19-depleted stem cell transplant. All receptors come from a girl aged 2-10 years with congenital amegakaryocytic thrombocytopenia, due to receive a stem cell transplant.

This clonotype has just a few counts. The chain has TRBV3-1 and TRBJ2-3; D gene uncertain. Per germline, CDR1 LGHDT and CDR2 YNNKEL (reference sequence). V was cut by 1 base and J by 4 bases, with 12 bases left in between. There are 15 residues in the CDR3. DNA of the CDR3: TGTGCCAGCAGCCAAGGGGTTCCTGGGGCAGATACGCAGTATTTT. Translation gives CASSQGVPGADTQYF.

This sequence joins TRBV12-3 or TRBV12-4 and TRBJ1-6, with 7 positions matching TRBD1. V dropped 8 bases and J dropped 6; count of bases not matched to a gene: 7. This CDR3 has 14 amino acids. The CDR3 DNA is TGTGCCAGCGGCACAGGGGCTAGTAATTCACCCCTCCACTTT. As protein: CASGTGASNSPLHF.

V is TRBV5-1 and J is TRBJ1-2, with 9 bases matching TRBD1. Germline V gene lookup returns CDR1 SGHRS and CDR2 YFSETQ. CDR3 size: 14 residues. J lost 8 bases, V lost 4 bases, and 9 bases had no gene match. CDR3: CASSIRDRVWGYTF. The CDR3 DNA reads as TGCGCCAGCAGCATACGGGACAGGGTTTGGGGCTACACCTTC.

This chain joins TRBV19 and TRBJ1-4; D is possibly TRBD1 (5 bases). Germline CDR1 LNHDA, CDR2 SQIVND (reference sequence). With 7 bases removed from V and 10 bases from J, the gap between germline ends came to 10 bases. The CDR3 is made up of 11 amino acids. The CDR3 DNA reads as TGTGCCAGTAATTCCGGGGGAAAACTGTTTTTT. It is translated as CASNSGGKLFF.

This clonotype was seen repeatedly, ten times or more. This chain's CDR3 is CSASSRDGRTPFGYTF. In DNA, the CDR3 is TGCAGTGCTAGCTCCAGGGACGGGAGGACCCCTTTTGGCTACACCTTC. The V gene is TRBV20-1, the J gene TRBJ1-2; TRBD1 might be the D (5 bases). With 3 bases removed from V and 7 bases from J, the gap between germline ends came to 24 bases. The CDR3 length is 16 residues. Germline CDR1 reads DFQATT; CDR2 reads SNEGSKA (reference sequence).

This clonotype was seen ten or more times. V is TRBV29-1 and J is TRBJ2-7, with no clear D. The CDR3 has 13 residues. Trimming removed 3 bases from V and 0 bases from J, with 9 bases in between. The V gene's germline CDR1 is SQVTM and CDR2 ANQGSEA. The chain's CDR3 is CSVEHRNSYEQYF. The CDR3 bases are TGCAGCGTTGAGCATCGTAACTCCTACGAGCAGTACTTC.

CDR3 amino acids: CASSASTGVGEQYF. As DNA, the CDR3 is TGTGCCAGCAGCGCTTCGACAGGGGTAGGCGAGCAGTACTTC. The chain uses TRBV7-9 and TRBJ2-7, with TRBD1 identical over 8 bases. From germline, CDR1 is SEHNR and CDR2 FQNEAQ (reference sequence). V lost 5 bases, J lost 6 bases, and 9 bases stayed unmatched. The length of the CDR3 is 14 residues.

This clonotype was recorded many times. The V gene is TRBV12-3 or TRBV12-4, the J gene TRBJ2-3, with 9 bases matching TRBD2. V lost 5 bases and J lost 0; bases outside the gene matches: 9. This CDR3 is 17 amino acids long. In nucleotides, the CDR3 is TGTGCCAGCAGTCGTAGCGGGAGTATATCAAGCACAGATACGCAGTATTTT. Protein sequence: CASSRSGSISSTDTQYF.

This clonotype occurred many times. CDR3 in amino acids: CASSRAPENTEAFF. The CDR3 coding sequence is TGTGCCAGCAGCCGGGCACCTGAGAACACTGAAGCTTTCTTT. V and J are TRBV12-3 or TRBV12-4 and TRBJ1-1; D ambiguous. The V and J ends lost 6 bases and 1 base respectively, with 12 bases between them. The CDR3 sequence is 14 residues long.

This clonotype has at least ten counts. This chain uses TRBV15 with TRBJ2-2; 7 bases map to TRBD2. Looked up from germline, CDR1 is LNHNV and CDR2 is YYDKDF (reference sequence). CDR3 length: 15 residues. The J segment lost 9 bases and the V segment lost 4 bases, leaving 11 bases of the junction unmatched. CDR3 amino acids: CATSTLPGGGWELFF. In DNA form, the CDR3 reads TGTGCCACCAGCACCCTTCCCGGGGGAGGGTGGGAGCTGTTTTTT.

Many counts were recorded for this clonotype. CDR3 region: CATSGYALGETQYF. The CDR3 region has the DNA TGTGCCACCTCAGGGTATGCGTTGGGAGAGACCCAGTACTTC. This chain uses TRBV15 with TRBJ2-5; tentatively, D is TRBD1 (5 bases). The germline CDR1 and CDR2 sequences are LNHNV and YYDKDF (reference sequence). Trimming removed 8 bases at V and 4 bases at J, with 17 bases between. The CDR3 loop spans 14 amino acids.

The table lists this clonotype with many counts. The genes are TRBV29-1 and TRBJ2-3; D possibly corresponds to TRBD1 (6 bases). There are 15 residues in the CDR3. V gave up 2 bases and J gave up 0 bases, with 12 bases separating them. Germline V CDR1 and CDR2: SQVTM, ANQGSEA. CDR3 in amino acids: CSVESGQTSTDTQYF. CDR3 sequence (DNA): TGCAGCGTTGAATCCGGACAGACCAGCACAGATACGCAGTATTTT.

In its sample, this clonotype was seen a few times. V usage is TRBV6-6 and J usage is TRBJ1-1; D unclear. This CDR3 is built from 13 residues. Germline V gene sequence: CDR1 MNHNY, CDR2 SVGAGI (reference sequence). V lost 4 bases and J 3 bases, leaving 9 bases between the germline ends. Here the CDR3 reads CASSWAYHTEAFF. The CDR3, as DNA: TGTGCCAGCAGTTGGGCCTACCACACTGAAGCTTTCTTT.

V is TRBV6-2 or TRBV6-3 and J is TRBJ2-2; TRBD2 aligns across 9 bases. The trim removed 6 bases at V and 5 bases at J, leaving 7 bases unmatched. Germline V gives CDR1 MNHEY, CDR2 SVGEGT. There are 15 residues in the CDR3. Written as DNA, the CDR3 is TGTGCCAGCAGCCAAAGCGGGGGGTGGACCGGGGAGCTGTTTTTT. It is translated as CASSQSGGWTGELFF.

The chain joins TRBV20-1 to TRBJ2-5, with TRBD2 identical over 8 bases. The CDR3 length is 15 residues. CDR1 is DFQATT and CDR2 is SNEGSKA in the germline V gene (reference sequence). The V and J ends lost 0 bases and 4 bases, in that order; junction bases with no gene match: 7. The DNA for the CDR3 is TGCAGTGCTAGAGATCCGGCGGGAGGAGGAGAGACCCAGTACTTC. Translated, it gives CSARDPAGGGETQYF.

The chain joins TRBV3-1 to TRBJ2-1; weak D call: TRBD2 (6 bases). Germline V CDR1 and CDR2: LGHDT, YNNKEL (reference sequence). The germline V and J ends were trimmed by 4 bases and 9 bases, with 10 bases remaining between them. This CDR3 is 12 amino acids long. In DNA, the CDR3 is TGTGCCAGCAGCCCGGGGGTGACTGAGCAGTTCTTC. Translation gives CASSPGVTEQFF.

The V and J genes are TRBV29-1 and TRBJ1-4; 8 bases fit TRBD1. Germline assignment: CDR1 SQVTM and CDR2 ANQGSEA. The CDR3 has 15 residues. With 4 bases clipped from V and 6 bases from J, the junction kept 10 bases outside the gene matches. For the CDR3, the DNA is TGCAGCGTTGCAAGGATGGGGACAGGCGATGAAAAACTGTTTTTT. Protein sequence: CSVARMGTGDEKLFF.

The gene calls are TRBV7-8 and TRBJ2-4, with D maybe TRBD2 (6 bases). Germline values: CDR1 SGHVS, CDR2 FQNEAQ. V was shortened by 2 bases and J by 3 bases, with 17 bases between the two germline ends. This CDR3 contains 17 residues. DNA of the CDR3: TGTGCCAGCAGCTTACCTTTAGCGGCTAAACGCAAAAACATTCAGTACTTC. Translating it yields CASSLPLAAKRKNIQYF.

This clonotype showed up just a few times. The chain combines TRBV5-1 with TRBJ2-1; TRBD1 matches 8 bases. Germline CDR1 SGHRS, CDR2 YFSETQ. Trimming took 3 bases from V and 9 from J; bases not matched to a gene: 8. This CDR3 contains 14 residues. The CDR3, as DNA: TGCGCCAGCAGCTCGGACAGGGCCCTCGGTGAGCAGTTCTTC. It is translated as CASSSDRALGEQFF.

This clonotype was observed many times. The rearrangement uses TRBV5-1 and TRBJ2-1, with a weak D call TRBD2 (6 bases). The germline V gene encodes CDR1 SGHRS and CDR2 YFSETQ. This CDR3 has 17 amino acids. Between the trimmed V and J ends, which lost 0 bases and 1 base, there was a span of 14 bases. The CDR3, as DNA: TGCGCCAGCAGCTTGGACGAGGCGGGGCCGTCCTACAATGAGCAGTTCTTC. The encoded protein is CASSLDEAGPSYNEQFF.